This paragraph reports one TCR beta chain. The data were obtained in a study of blood T cell repertoires in COVID-19. In the study's own analysis: Reference gene primers were amplified, and this amplification served to estimate nucleated cell counts. TCRdb's table, derived via immunoSEQ multiplex PCR, lists solely in-frame clones and lacks some. V, J and clone size were drawn from that table, and D and trimming were deduced from the DNA. The table lists over 70,000 clones, more than 60% of them singletons. Specimen: peripheral blood. This receptor was obtained from a woman of 80 years or more with active or convalescent COVID-19.

The CDR3 DNA reads as TGTGCCAGCAGCATCGGAGGGGACAATTCACCCCTCCACTTT. As protein: CASSIGGDNSPLHF. The chain is built from TRBV6-6 and TRBJ1-6, with D perhaps TRBD1 (5 bases). From germline, CDR1 is MNHNY and CDR2 SVGAGI (reference sequence). The CDR3 contains 14 residues. Trimming shortened V by 6 bases and J by 7 bases, and 13 bases separated the two germline ends.